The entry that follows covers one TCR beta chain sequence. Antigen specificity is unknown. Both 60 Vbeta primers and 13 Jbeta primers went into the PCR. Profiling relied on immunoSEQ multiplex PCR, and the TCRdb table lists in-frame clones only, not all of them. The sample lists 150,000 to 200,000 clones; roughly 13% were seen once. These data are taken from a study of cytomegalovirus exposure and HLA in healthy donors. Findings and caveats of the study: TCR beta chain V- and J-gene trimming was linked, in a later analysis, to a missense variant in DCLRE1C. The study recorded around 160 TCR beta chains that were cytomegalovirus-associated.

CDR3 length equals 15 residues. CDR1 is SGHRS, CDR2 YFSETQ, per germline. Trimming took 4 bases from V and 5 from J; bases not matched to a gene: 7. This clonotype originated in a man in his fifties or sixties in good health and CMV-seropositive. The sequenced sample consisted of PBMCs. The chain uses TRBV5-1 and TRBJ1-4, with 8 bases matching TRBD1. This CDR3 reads CASSIRGQENEKLFF. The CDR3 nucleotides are TGCGCCAGCAGCATACGGGGACAGGAGAATGAAAAACTGTTTTTT.